This is a list of T cell receptor beta chains from one sample in a study of vaccination effects on CD4 cells after COVID-19. These receptors have no known antigen. Sequencing used immunoSEQ multiplex PCR; TCRdb keeps in-frame clones, though not all of them. The sample has roughly 59,000 clones, approximately 78% seen once. Sample: CD4+ T cells from PBMCs cultured with HCoV-OC43 spike peptides, taken after COVID-19 vaccination. Receptor source: a human donor who received a COVID-19 vaccine. CDR3s include the opening cysteine and the closing phenylalanine or tryptophan. The D gene is left open where the match is weak. Clone size is not always given. Where it is, it says once, few, many or a class for expanded clones.

j_gene: TRBJ1-5; v_gene: TRBV30; abundance: NA; d_gene: NA; CDR3aa: CAWSAGESQPQHF; CDR3nt: TGTGCCTGGAGTGCGGGAGAAAGTCAGCCCCAGCATTTT
j_gene: TRBJ1-6; v_gene: TRBV5-1; abundance: NA; d_gene: NA; CDR3aa: CASSLGGGNSPLHF; CDR3nt: TGCGCCAGCAGCTTGGGGGGGGGAAATTCACCCCTCCACTTT
j_gene: TRBJ1-4; v_gene: TRBV21-1; abundance: NA; d_gene: NA; CDR3aa: CASIDRPNRKPNEKLFF; CDR3nt: TGTGCCAGCATCGACCGGCCCAATCGAAAACCGAATGAAAAACTGTTTTTT
j_gene: TRBJ1-2; v_gene: TRBV5-4; abundance: NA; d_gene: NA; CDR3aa: CASSLAPRSSGYTF; CDR3nt: TGTGCCAGCAGCTTGGCCCCCCGATCAAGTGGCTACACCTTC
j_gene: TRBJ2-1; v_gene: TRBV5-1; abundance: NA; d_gene: TRBD2; CDR3aa: CASSLVAGGYNEQFF; CDR3nt: TGCGCCAGCAGCTTAGTAGCGGGGGGGTACAATGAGCAGTTCTTC
j_gene: TRBJ2-1; v_gene: TRBV29-1; abundance: NA; d_gene: NA; CDR3aa: CSVAGGTRGEFF; CDR3nt: NA
j_gene: TRBJ1-2; v_gene: TRBV25-1; abundance: once; d_gene: NA; CDR3aa: CASSTPYLGYTF; CDR3nt: TGTGCCAGCAGTACTCCCTACCTCGGGTACACCTTC
j_gene: TRBJ1-1; v_gene: TRBV18; abundance: NA; d_gene: NA; CDR3aa: CASSPQGTNTEAFF; CDR3nt: TGTGCCAGCTCACCACAGGGAACTAACACTGAAGCTTTCTTT
j_gene: TRBJ2-2; v_gene: TRBV7-6; abundance: NA; d_gene: TRBD1; CDR3aa: CASSLSRDRGAGELFF; CDR3nt: TGTGCCAGCAGCTTATCCCGGGACAGGGGAGCCGGGGAGCTGTTTTTT
j_gene: TRBJ1-4; v_gene: TRBV5-1; abundance: NA; d_gene: TRBD1; CDR3aa: CASKIGTANEKLFF; CDR3nt: TGCGCCAGCAAGATCGGGACAGCTAATGAAAAACTGTTTTTT
j_gene: TRBJ1-2; v_gene: TRBV20-1; abundance: once; d_gene: NA; CDR3aa: CSASGVVGYGYTF; CDR3nt: TGCAGTGCTAGTGGAGTGGTTGGCTATGGCTACACCTTC
j_gene: TRBJ1-3; v_gene: TRBV28; abundance: NA; d_gene: NA; CDR3aa: CASSLVGDSGNTIYF; CDR3nt: TGTGCCAGCAGTTTAGTGGGGGACTCTGGAAACACCATATATTTT
j_gene: TRBJ1-4; v_gene: TRBV2; abundance: NA; d_gene: NA; CDR3aa: CASSDVSEKLFF; CDR3nt: TGTGCCAGCAGTGACGTGTCCGAAAAACTGTTTTTT
j_gene: TRBJ2-1; v_gene: TRBV7-8; abundance: NA; d_gene: TRBD2; CDR3aa: CASSWGTRSNEQFF; CDR3nt: TGTGCCAGCAGCTGGGGGACTAGGTCGAATGAGCAGTTCTTC
j_gene: TRBJ1-2; v_gene: TRBV4-1; abundance: NA; d_gene: NA; CDR3aa: CASSQVGTTSGYTF; CDR3nt: TGCGCCAGCAGCCAAGTTGGGACAACCTCAGGCTACACCTTC
j_gene: TRBJ2-3; v_gene: TRBV2; abundance: few; d_gene: TRBD2; CDR3aa: CASRLAGSTDTQYF; CDR3nt: TGTGCCAGTAGATTAGCGGGGAGCACAGATACGCAGTATTTT
j_gene: TRBJ2-3; v_gene: TRBV5-1; abundance: NA; d_gene: NA; CDR3aa: CASSPTTDTQYF; CDR3nt: TGCGCCAGCAGCCCTACTACAGATACGCAGTATTTT
j_gene: TRBJ2-5; v_gene: TRBV5-1; abundance: NA; d_gene: TRBD1; CDR3aa: CASSLEPGGRETQYF; CDR3nt: TGCGCCAGCAGCTTGGAGCCAGGGGGCAGGGAGACCCAGTACTTC
j_gene: TRBJ2-1; v_gene: TRBV5-1; abundance: NA; d_gene: NA; CDR3aa: CASSFGAGGKLEQFF; CDR3nt: TGCGCCAGCAGCTTCGGCGCTGGGGGTAAACTTGAGCAGTTCTTC
j_gene: TRBJ2-2; v_gene: TRBV19; abundance: NA; d_gene: NA; CDR3aa: CASSLGGPYTGELFF; CDR3nt: TGTGCCAGTAGTCTCGGGGGGCCGTACACCGGGGAGCTGTTTTTT
j_gene: TRBJ2-5; v_gene: TRBV7-3; abundance: NA; d_gene: TRBD2; CDR3aa: CASSFGGAAETQYF; CDR3nt: TGTGCCAGCAGCTTCGGGGGGGCCGCCGAGACCCAGTACTTC
j_gene: TRBJ1-2; v_gene: TRBV6-5; abundance: NA; d_gene: NA; CDR3aa: CASRSDGENYGYTF; CDR3nt: TGTGCCAGCAGATCCGACGGTGAGAACTATGGCTACACCTTC
j_gene: TRBJ2-3; v_gene: TRBV19; abundance: NA; d_gene: TRBD2; CDR3aa: CASSSLSAGGTDTQYF; CDR3nt: TGTGCCAGTAGTAGCCTCTCAGCGGGGGGCACAGATACGCAGTATTTT
j_gene: TRBJ1-5; v_gene: TRBV20-1; abundance: NA; d_gene: NA; CDR3aa: CSARDWTDQHF; CDR3nt: TGCAGTGCTAGAGATTGGACAGACCAGCATTTT
j_gene: TRBJ1-4; v_gene: TRBV4-1; abundance: NA; d_gene: TRBD1; CDR3aa: CASSQPGQGRSFYEKLFF; CDR3nt: TGCGCCAGCAGCCAACCTGGACAGGGAAGATCATTCTATGAAAAACTGTTTTTT
j_gene: TRBJ1-2; v_gene: TRBV5-4; abundance: NA; d_gene: TRBD1; CDR3aa: CASSLGQGAGVNYGYTF; CDR3nt: TGTGCCAGCAGCTTGGGACAGGGGGCCGGAGTAAACTATGGCTACACCTTC
j_gene: TRBJ2-1; v_gene: TRBV11-1; abundance: NA; d_gene: TRBD1; CDR3aa: CASSFSDRSYNEQFF; CDR3nt: TGTGCCAGCAGCTTTTCGGACAGGTCCTACAATGAGCAGTTCTTC
j_gene: TRBJ2-3; v_gene: TRBV18; abundance: NA; d_gene: NA; CDR3aa: CASSPRVVDTQYF; CDR3nt: TGTGCCAGCTCACCAAGAGTGGTGGATACGCAGTATTTT
j_gene: TRBJ1-2; v_gene: TRBV3-1/TRBV3-2; abundance: NA; d_gene: TRBD1; CDR3aa: CASSQRTGSGYTF; CDR3nt: TGTGCCAGCAGCCAAAGGACAGGGAGCGGCTACACCTTC
j_gene: TRBJ2-3; v_gene: TRBV7-3; abundance: NA; d_gene: NA; CDR3aa: CASSSSGVSTDTQYF; CDR3nt: TGTGCCAGCAGCTCTTCAGGAGTTAGCACAGATACGCAGTATTTT
j_gene: TRBJ2-1; v_gene: TRBV24-1; abundance: NA; d_gene: NA; CDR3aa: CATSKSIGTPSGNEQFF; CDR3nt: TGTGCCACCAGTAAAAGCATTGGGACTCCCTCCGGGAATGAGCAGTTCTTC